Presented here are 22 T cell receptor beta chains from one specimen sequenced in a study of blood T cell repertoires in COVID-19. Sequencing used immunoSEQ multiplex PCR; TCRdb keeps in-frame clones, though not all of them. The table records approximately 160,000 clones, over 80% of them present only once. The sequenced sample consisted of peripheral blood. These receptors came from a woman of 80 years or more with active or convalescent COVID-19.

This clone came up once. V gene TRBV2 combines with J gene TRBJ1-1; a possible D gene is TRBD1 (5 bases). CDR3 length equals 14 residues. Germline lookup yields CDR1 SNHLY and CDR2 FYNNEI. Trimming took 4 bases from V and 0 from J, leaving 9 bases between them. The CDR3: CASSGRTLNTEAFF. CDR3 DNA sequence: TGTGCCAGCAGTGGTAGGACATTGAACACTGAAGCTTTCTTT.

This sequence joins TRBV11-3 and TRBJ1-1; D gene uncertain. The CDR3 is 14 amino acids. Per germline, CDR1 SGHNT and CDR2 YENEEA. V was cut by 0 bases and J by 1 base, with 6 bases left in between. CDR3 DNA sequence: TGTGCCAGCAGCTTAGAGGCGGGGAACACTGAAGCTTTCTTT. Protein: CASSLEAGNTEAFF.

The chain recombines TRBV7-2 with TRBJ1-1, with 8 nucleotides matching TRBD1. This CDR3 contains 15 residues. J gave up 4 bases and V 4 bases, and 8 bases lay outside the gene matches. Per the germline V gene, CDR1 is SGHTA and CDR2 is FQGNSA. The chain's CDR3 is CASSSRTGIVTEAFF. The CDR3 DNA sequence: TGTGCCAGCAGCTCCCGGACAGGGATTGTCACTGAAGCTTTCTTT. The whole variable domain, remainder taken from reference TRBV7-2 and TRBJ1-1, is GAGVSQSPSNKVTEKGKDVELRCDPISGHTALYWYRQSLGQGLEFLIYFQGNSAPDKSGLPSDRFSAERTGGSVSTLTIQRTQQEDSAVYLCASSSRTGIVTEAFFGQGTRLTVV.

This chain links TRBV7-2 with TRBJ1-1, with D maybe TRBD1 (5 bases). Germline V CDR1 and CDR2: SGHTA, FQGNSA. The CDR3 spans 15 residues. V was shortened by 7 bases and J by 0 bases, with 15 bases between the two germline ends. The DNA for the CDR3 is TGTGCCAGCATGGTATCTGGGGGGGTGAACACTGAAGCTTTCTTT. The encoded protein is CASMVSGGVNTEAFF.

This chain joins TRBV6-2 or TRBV6-3 and TRBJ1-6; 7 nucleotides line up with TRBD1. CDR1 is MNHEY, CDR2 SVGEGT, per germline. J lost 7 bases, V lost 4 bases, and 4 bases had no gene match. The CDR3 spans 14 residues. This chain's CDR3 is CASSWGQQNSPLHF. Written as DNA, the CDR3 is TGTGCCAGCAGTTGGGGACAGCAGAATTCACCCCTCCACTTT.

The chain has TRBV30 and TRBJ2-3; 14 bases agree with TRBD2. Germline CDR1 is GTSNPN and CDR2 is SVGIG (reference sequence). With V trimmed by 4 bases and J by 7 bases, 7 bases remained unmatched. The CDR3 has 15 amino acids. CDR3 DNA sequence: TGTGCCTGGAAATCGACTAGCGGGGGGGCGAATACGCAGTATTTT. Amino acid sequence: CAWKSTSGGANTQYF.

The chain links TRBV6-5 to TRBJ1-6; TRBD1 matches 11 bases. Germline V lookup: CDR1 MNHEY, CDR2 SVGAGI. This CDR3 is built from 16 residues. The junction had 2 bases not matched to a gene; V was cut back by 2 bases and J by 5 bases. DNA of the CDR3: TGTGCCAGCAGTTACCGGGACAGGGGGAATAATTCACCCCTCCACTTT. This encodes CASSYRDRGNNSPLHF.

V is TRBV19 and J is TRBJ2-3, with 9 bases that match TRBD1. The junction had 2 bases not matched to a gene; V was cut back by 3 bases and J by 1 base. Germline lookup yields CDR1 LNHDA and CDR2 SQIVND (reference sequence). The CDR3 consists of 15 residues. The CDR3 DNA follows: TGTGCCAGTAGTATCCGGGACAGGGGCACAGATACGCAGTATTTT. Translation gives CASSIRDRGTDTQYF.

The chain combines TRBV5-5 with TRBJ1-1, with D perhaps matching TRBD1 (6 bases). The germline CDR1 and CDR2 sequences are SGHKS and YYEKEE (reference sequence). V was cut by 4 bases and J by 1 base, with 14 bases left in between. The CDR3 sequence is 15 residues long. CDR3 in amino acids: CASSPRGTKNTEAFF. The CDR3 bases are TGTGCCAGCAGCCCCAGGGGTACAAAGAACACTGAAGCTTTCTTT.

The DNA for the CDR3 is TGCAGCACCTCCGACAGGAACACCGGGGAGCTGTTTTTT. This sequence encodes CSTSDRNTGELFF. The chain uses TRBV29-1 and TRBJ2-2; a weak D match, TRBD1 (5 bases). The CDR3 length is 13 residues. V was clipped by 8 bases and J by 1 base, with 11 bases between them. The germline CDR1 and CDR2 sequences are SQVTM and ANQGSEA.

The rearrangement uses TRBV5-1 and TRBJ2-6, with TRBD1 as a possible D gene (6 bases). This CDR3 region has 19 residues. Germline V lookup: CDR1 SGHRS, CDR2 YFSETQ. V lost 1 base and J lost 0, with 17 bases in between. The CDR3 reads CASSLWARQEISGANVLTF. In nucleotides, the CDR3 is TGCGCCAGCAGCTTGTGGGCGAGACAGGAAATCTCTGGGGCCAACGTCCTGACTTTC.

The chain employs TRBV5-1 and TRBJ2-3; 8 nucleotides agree with TRBD1. The CDR3 has 15 residues. Germline CDR1 SGHRS, CDR2 YFSETQ. The ends lost 4 bases at V and 0 bases at J; junction bases unmatched: 4. The chain's CDR3 is CASSGQGLSTDTQYF. CDR3 DNA: TGCGCCAGCAGCGGACAGGGATTGAGCACAGATACGCAGTATTTT.

The CDR3 here is CATSRAQGSTNEKLFF. Written as DNA, the CDR3 is TGTGCCACCAGCAGGGCTCAGGGTTCAACTAATGAAAAACTGTTTTTT. The chain employs TRBV15 and TRBJ1-4; the D gene is possibly TRBD1 (5 bases). In germline, CDR1 is LNHNV, CDR2 YYDKDF (reference sequence). This CDR3 has 16 amino acids. V was clipped by 3 bases and J by 0 bases, with 11 bases between them.

The V call is TRBV5-1, the J call TRBJ2-3; D possibly corresponds to TRBD1 (5 bases). The V and J ends lost 5 bases and 2 bases respectively, with 12 bases between them. CDR1 and CDR2 (germline): SGHRS, YFSETQ. CDR3 length equals 14 residues. The CDR3 region is CASRQDPATDTQYF. In DNA, the CDR3 is TGCGCCAGCAGACAGGACCCTGCCACAGATACGCAGTATTTT.

The chain couples TRBV5-1 to TRBJ1-2; possibly TRBD1 for D (6 bases). This CDR3 is built from 14 residues. Deletions cut 4 bases from V and 8 bases from J, with 18 bases between. Germline assignment: CDR1 SGHRS and CDR2 YFSETQ. The CDR3 spells CASSPDQGKVGYTF. As DNA, the CDR3 is TGCGCCAGCAGCCCGGATCAGGGGAAGGTCGGCTACACCTTC.

V and J are TRBV10-3 and TRBJ2-1; possible D gene TRBD1, 6 bases. The V end was cut by 4 bases, the J end by 5 bases, with 12 bases between. Germline CDR1 and CDR2: ENHRY and SYGVKD. The CDR3 contains 14 residues. CDR3 amino acids: CAISARGIDNEQFF. The CDR3 nucleotides read TGTGCCATCAGTGCCAGGGGCATCGACAATGAGCAGTTCTTC.

The chain combines TRBV9 with TRBJ1-1; 8 positions agree with TRBD1. Germline CDR1 reads SGDLS; CDR2 reads YYNGEE. The V and J ends lost 3 bases and 1 base, in that order; junction bases with no gene match: 5. The CDR3 length is 15 residues. CDR3: CASSGGQGWNTEAFF. In DNA, the CDR3 is TGTGCCAGCAGCGGAGGACAGGGCTGGAACACTGAAGCTTTCTTT.

The rearrangement uses TRBV18 and TRBJ2-7; a possible D gene is TRBD1 (5 bases). Germline lookup yields CDR1 KGHSH and CDR2 LQKENI. V gave up 3 bases and J gave up 0 bases, with 9 bases separating them. The CDR3 extends over 14 amino acids. The CDR3 loop is CASSPETVSYEQYF. The DNA of the CDR3 is TGTGCCAGCTCACCGGAGACAGTCTCCTACGAGCAGTACTTC.

This clone appeared once. The chain combines TRBV28 with TRBJ1-4, with 7 bases matching TRBD1. CDR1 and CDR2 (germline): MDHEN, SYDVKM. This CDR3 is built from 15 residues. V lost 6 bases to trimming and J lost 4 bases; unmatched junction nucleotides: 8. This CDR3 reads CASRDIDRDNEKLFF. The CDR3 DNA sequence: TGTGCCAGCAGGGATATCGACAGGGATAATGAAAAACTGTTTTTT.

This clone was counted a single time. The J gene is TRBJ1-3, the V gene TRBV23-1; possible D gene TRBD1, 5 bases. TRBV23-1 is an open reading frame, and its role is uncertain. Trimming cost V 2 bases and J 0 bases, with 11 bases left between them. The length of the CDR3 is 16 residues. CDR3 coding DNA: TGCGCCAGCAGTCAACCCGACAGCCACTCTGGAAACACCATATATTTT. As protein: CASSQPDSHSGNTIYF.

The gene calls are TRBV10-1 and TRBJ1-4; D remains unclear. CDR3 length: 14 amino acids. V lost 3 bases, J lost 2 bases, and 7 bases lay in between. The germline gives CDR1 WNHNN, CDR2 SYGVQD (reference sequence). The CDR3 sequence is CASSDGATNEKLFF. CDR3 coding DNA: TGCGCCAGCAGTGACGGAGCTACTAATGAAAAACTGTTTTTT.

This clone was observed a few times. The genes are TRBV5-6 and TRBJ1-3; D might be TRBD1 (6 bases). Trimming shortened V by 2 bases and J by 0 bases, and 9 bases separated the two germline ends. The CDR3 has 15 amino acids. Germline values: CDR1 SGHDT, CDR2 YYEEEE. The CDR3, as DNA: TGTGCCAGCAGCTTATGGACAGCCTCTGGAAACACCATATATTTT. Encoded protein: CASSLWTASGNTIYF. Using reference TRBV5-6 and TRBJ1-3 for the parts outside the CDR3, the full variable domain is DAGVTQSPTHLIKTRGQQVTLRCSPKSGHDTVSWYQQALGQGPQFIFQYYEEEERQRGNFPDRFSGHQFPNYSSELNVNALLLGDSALYLCASSLWTASGNTIYFGEGSWLTVV.